In this sample, the clone carrying this T cell receptor (beta chain) turned up once. Its antigen is currently unknown. The CDR3 has 13 amino acids. Germline V gene sequence: CDR1 SGHTA, CDR2 FQGNSA. V was trimmed by 1 base and J by 4 bases, leaving 8 bases between them. Genomic DNA provided the template from which TCR beta VDJ and CDR3 profiles were obtained. TCRdb re-analysed the reads in MiXCR, keeping a single row per CDR3 protein. Of around 130,000 distinct CDR3 sequences in the sample, about 60% were seen once. All patients picked for sequencing had shown, by flow cytometry, an expansion of CD8+CD57+ cells. The data were obtained in a study of CD8+CD57+ T cells in acquired aplastic anemia. Points from the study as a whole: Patients and controls shared over 25 CD8+ CDR3 sequences, which appeared highly expressed in patients and within their immunodominant clones.

The sequence derives from a human donor with aplastic anemia. The J gene is TRBJ2-7, the V gene TRBV7-2; D gene unclear. Sequencing used sorted CD4+, CD8+, or CD8+CD57+ T cells (not recorded which) from PBMCs. CDR3 DNA sequence: TGTGCCAGCAGCTTAGAAAAGGGATACGAGCAGTACTTC. Protein product: CASSLEKGYEQYF.